A single sample is the source of the 29 T cell receptor beta chains below, sequenced in a study of T-cell reconstitution after alpha-beta-depleted transplantation in children. Preparing the TCRbeta library involved the use of unique molecular identifiers. MiXCR, run by TCRdb on the PCR reads, gives a single entry per CDR3 protein. The table has 640,000 or so distinct CDR3 sequences, approximately 17% seen once. Sequencing was performed on PBMCs from the stem cell graft donor, taken from the stem cell graft. These receptors were collected from a human donor who donated a stem cell graft to a child with acute myeloid leukemia.

The chain uses TRBV12-3 or TRBV12-4 and TRBJ2-2; the match to TRBD2 covers 10 bases. The CDR3 consists of 15 residues. V gave up 5 bases and J gave up 7 bases; unmatched junction bases: 7. The chain's CDR3 is CASSPSGGEVGELFF. DNA for the CDR3: TGTGCCAGCAGTCCCAGCGGGGGGGAAGTCGGGGAGCTGTTTTTT.

The gene calls are TRBV14 and TRBJ2-1; no definite D call. V was cut by 4 bases and J by 3 bases, with 7 bases left in between. Germline assignment: CDR1 SGHDN and CDR2 FVKESK. The CDR3 extends over 13 amino acids. DNA for the CDR3: TGTGCCAGCAGCCCCTACTTCTACAATGAGCAGTTCTTC. Amino acids: CASSPYFYNEQFF. Based on the CDR3 plus reference TRBV14 and TRBJ2-1, the full variable domain is EAGVTQFPSHSVIEKGQTVTLRCDPISGHDNLYWYRRVMGKEIKFLLHFVKESKQDESGMPNNRFLAERTGGTYSTLKVQPAELEDSGVYFCASSPYFYNEQFFGPGTRLTVL.

This clonotype has only a few counts. This CDR3 is CASTVQGAALEVGGGELFF. The CDR3, as DNA: TGTGCCAGCACCGTTCAGGGGGCCGCACTTGAGGTTGGCGGCGGGGAGCTGTTTTTT. The chain uses TRBV12-3 or TRBV12-4 and TRBJ2-2, with 8 bases identical to TRBD1. The CDR3 consists of 19 residues. Trimming removed 7 bases from V and 7 bases from J; junction bases left unmatched: 23.

There are a few counts of this clonotype. This sequence joins TRBV28 and TRBJ2-7, with no clear D. The CDR3 extends over 12 amino acids. CDR1 and CDR2 from the germline V gene are MDHEN and SYDVKM. V lost 0 bases, J lost 6 bases, and 6 bases lay in between. The CDR3 reads CASSLWGSEQYV. CDR3 DNA sequence: TGTGCCAGCAGTTTATGGGGCTCCGAGCAGTACGTC.

The sample holds a few counts of this clonotype. The V and J genes are TRBV18 and TRBJ2-3; possibly TRBD2 for D (7 bases). Germline V lookup: CDR1 KGHSH, CDR2 LQKENI. The CDR3 is made up of 16 amino acids. Trimming took 1 base from V and 3 from J, leaving 14 bases between them. The CDR3 sequence: CASSPQGGGPTDTQYF. CDR3 coding DNA: TGTGCCAGCTCACCACAAGGGGGGGGGCCTACAGATACGCAGTATTTT.

A remark on this clonotype: The junction departs from the called germline gene at one end, perhaps through a read error. This chain uses TRBV10-3 with TRBJ1-1; 9 positions agree with TRBD1. The CDR3 has 12 amino acids. Germline V gene sequence: CDR1 ENHRY, CDR2 SYGVKD. The chain's CDR3 is CAITGTGSEALF. The CDR3 DNA follows: TGTGCCATCACTGGGACAGGGTCTGAAGCTTTGTTT.

This clonotype has ten or more counts. The chain joins TRBV7-6 to TRBJ2-1; D may be TRBD2 (5 bases). Trimming took 3 bases from V and 7 from J, leaving 16 bases between them. Germline V gives CDR1 SGHVS, CDR2 FNYEAQ. The length of the CDR3 is 15 residues. CDR3 sequence (DNA): TGTGCCAGCAGCTTTATCCAGAGTCCGGGGAATGAGCAGTTCTTC. Translating it yields CASSFIQSPGNEQFF.

The chain recombines TRBV20-1 with TRBJ2-6, with a tentative D call TRBD1 (5 bases). The CDR3 sequence is 14 residues long. V shed 5 bases and J shed 4 bases, with 12 bases lying between them. In germline, CDR1 is DFQATT, CDR2 SNEGSKA (reference sequence). The CDR3 region has the DNA TGCAGTGCTCCGGACACCTCAGGGGCCAACGTCCTGACTTTC. This sequence encodes CSAPDTSGANVLTF.

This clonotype was recorded many times. The rearrangement uses TRBV7-3 and TRBJ2-7; 7 positions agree with TRBD1. Germline CDR1 SGHTA, CDR2 FQGTGA. The length of the CDR3 is 15 residues. The V gene end was trimmed by 6 bases and the J gene end by 2 bases; junction bases not matched to a gene: 10. CDR3 DNA: TGTGCCAGCAGTTTAGGGACAGCCACACCCTACGAGCAGTACTTC. Encoded protein: CASSLGTATPYEQYF.

The chain links TRBV4-2 to TRBJ2-2; possibly TRBD1 or TRBD2 for D (5 bases each). This CDR3 is 19 amino acids long. Trimming pared 1 base from V and 0 bases from J, leaving 18 bases between. Germline V gene lookup returns CDR1 LGHNA and CDR2 YNFKEQ. The CDR3 DNA sequence: TGTGCCAGCAGCCAAGTTTCAATTCCCGGGACGACGAACACCGGGGAGCTGTTTTTT. Protein sequence: CASSQVSIPGTTNTGELFF.

This clonotype was detected ten times or more. This chain joins TRBV6-6 and TRBJ2-3; D possibly corresponds to TRBD1 (5 bases). Germline V gene data show CDR1 as MNHNY and CDR2 as SVGAGI (reference sequence). CDR3 length equals 12 residues. V was cut by 4 bases and J by 6 bases, with 8 bases left in between. In nucleotides, the CDR3 is TGTGCCAGCAGTTCAGGGTCCGATACGCAGTATTTT. Amino acid sequence: CASSSGSDTQYF.

The chain joins TRBV7-9 to TRBJ2-7, with D possibly matching TRBD1 (6 bases). The CDR3 loop spans 14 amino acids. The V end was cut by 4 bases, the J end by 1 base, with 11 bases between. The germline V gene has CDR1 SEHNR and CDR2 FQNEAQ (reference sequence). The CDR3 reads CASSSGTISYEQYF. CDR3 nucleotides: TGTGCCAGCAGCTCCGGGACAATATCCTACGAGCAGTACTTC.

Many counts were recorded for this clonotype. V and J are TRBV20-1 and TRBJ2-7; 7 bases match TRBD1. The CDR3 length is 16 residues. Germline values: CDR1 DFQATT, CDR2 SNEGSKA (reference sequence). V shed 5 bases and J 1 base; nucleotides not matched to a gene: 14. In DNA form, the CDR3 reads TGCAGTGCTCAAAAACTGGACAGGACGAGATCCTACGAGCAGTACTTC. Translating it yields CSAQKLDRTRSYEQYF.

This clonotype has a handful of counts. The chain employs TRBV5-5 and TRBJ2-3; 8 bases line up with TRBD2. This CDR3 has 16 amino acids. V shed 3 bases and J 2 bases; nucleotides not matched to a gene: 8. CDR1 is SGHKS and CDR2 is YYEKEE in the germline V gene (reference sequence). The CDR3 spells CASSSLTGGTTDTQYF. The CDR3 DNA reads TGTGCCAGCAGCTCCCTGACGGGGGGGACCACAGATACGCAGTATTTT.

In this sample, this clonotype turned up many times. The J gene is TRBJ2-1, the V gene TRBV20-1; perhaps TRBD2 as D (5 bases). The CDR3 sequence is 14 residues long. Germline V lookup: CDR1 DFQATT, CDR2 SNEGSKA (reference sequence). V lost 1 base, J lost 5 bases, and 12 bases lay in between. The CDR3 DNA sequence: TGCAGTGCTAGAGTTGCGGGCCGCGACAATGAGCAGTTCTTC. Protein product: CSARVAGRDNEQFF.

There are a few counts of this clonotype. In DNA form, the CDR3 reads TGTGCCAGCAGTCGGGGCGAGGGGCCAGCCAAAAACATTCAGTACTTC. Translating it yields CASSRGEGPAKNIQYF. The chain recombines TRBV28 with TRBJ2-4; TRBD1 or TRBD2 may be the D gene (5 bases each). Trimming left V 5 bases short and J 0 bases short, with 14 bases between. Germline V gene data show CDR1 as MDHEN and CDR2 as SYDVKM. The CDR3 runs 16 residues.

This clonotype was seen a few times. The V call is TRBV4-3, the J call TRBJ2-7; D might be TRBD1 (6 bases). V was clipped by 2 bases and J by 0 bases, with 11 bases between them. The V gene's germline CDR1 is LGHNA and CDR2 YSLEER. The CDR3 sequence is 15 residues long. The CDR3 protein is CASSQQAGDSYEQYF. DNA of the CDR3: TGCGCCAGCAGCCAACAGGCAGGGGACTCCTACGAGCAGTACTTC.

V gene TRBV11-2 combines with J gene TRBJ2-1; TRBD1 agrees at 9 bases. CDR3 length: 15 amino acids. The germline V gene encodes CDR1 SGHAT and CDR2 FQNNGV. The J segment lost 4 bases and the V segment lost 5 bases, leaving 6 bases of the junction unmatched. The CDR3 DNA reads TGTGCCAGCAGCCGAGGGACAGGGCCTTACAATGAGCAGTTCTTC. This encodes CASSRGTGPYNEQFF.

This chain joins TRBV6-5 and TRBJ2-1, with 9 bases fitting TRBD1. The CDR3 is made up of 16 amino acids. The J segment lost 6 bases and the V segment lost 5 bases, leaving 11 bases of the junction unmatched. The germline gives CDR1 MNHEY, CDR2 SVGAGI. CDR3 sequence (DNA): TGTGCCAGCAGTAACCCCGGGACAGGGCTTCGCAATGAGCAGTTCTTC. Amino acids: CASSNPGTGLRNEQFF.

This clonotype turned up a few times. The chain employs TRBV7-9 and TRBJ2-5; 10 bases map to TRBD1. V dropped 5 bases and J dropped 3; count of bases not matched to a gene: 6. The CDR3 has 15 residues. CDR1 is SEHNR and CDR2 is FQNEAQ in the germline V gene (reference sequence). The CDR3 loop reads CASSLWDRGEETQYF. The DNA of the CDR3 is TGTGCCAGCAGCCTCTGGGACAGGGGAGAAGAGACCCAGTACTTC. Supplemented by reference TRBV7-9 and TRBJ2-5, the full variable domain reads DTGVSQNPRHKITKRGQNVTFRCDPISEHNRLYWYRQTLGQGPEFLTYFQNEAQLEKSRLLSDRFSAERPKGSFSTLEIQRTEQGDSAMYLCASSLWDRGEETQYFGPGTRLLVL.

This clonotype was picked up a small number of times. The CDR3 loop is CASSEYSGTGTYEQYF. As DNA, the CDR3 is TGTGCCAGCAGCGAATATTCCGGGACTGGAACCTACGAGCAGTACTTC. This rearrangement joins TRBV21-1 to TRBJ2-7; the table calls TRBD2, which could not be checked here. TRBV21-1 is deemed a pseudogene. The CDR3 loop spans 16 amino acids.

At least ten counts were recorded for this clonotype. The rearrangement uses TRBV20-1 and TRBJ2-1, with TRBD2 as a possible D gene (5 bases). The CDR3 spans 12 residues. Germline V lookup: CDR1 DFQATT, CDR2 SNEGSKA (reference sequence). V was clipped by 5 bases and J by 6 bases, with 11 bases between them. The CDR3 sequence is CSAFRRGNEQFF. The CDR3, as DNA: TGCAGTGCTTTTCGTCGGGGCAATGAGCAGTTCTTC.

This chain connects TRBV12-3 or TRBV12-4 to TRBJ2-1, with TRBD1 as a possible D gene (5 bases). The CDR3 runs to 18 residues. V was shortened by 3 bases and J by 8 bases, with 26 bases between the two germline ends. For the CDR3, the DNA is TGTGCCAGCAGTTTTGCCCTCTTGCGAGTGGACACAGACGATGAGCAGTTCTTC. Its protein product is CASSFALLRVDTDDEQFF.

This clonotype was seen only a few times. The CDR3 loop reads CASSWTGSEQTEAFF. The CDR3 nucleotides are TGCGCCAGCAGCTGGACCGGCAGTGAACAGACTGAAGCTTTCTTT. The V and J genes are TRBV5-1 and TRBJ1-1; D unresolved. V was cut by 3 bases and J by 5 bases, with 17 bases left in between. This CDR3 region has 15 residues. From germline, CDR1 is SGHRS and CDR2 YFSETQ.

The chain joins TRBV7-2 to TRBJ2-1; D ambiguous. V dropped 5 bases and J dropped 0 bases, with 11 bases sitting between them. This CDR3 is 15 amino acids long. Germline CDR1 reads SGHTA; CDR2 reads FQGNSA. For the CDR3, the DNA is TGTGCCAGCAGCCCAGACCACCGCTCCTACAATGAGCAGTTCTTC. Amino acid sequence: CASSPDHRSYNEQFF. Filled out from reference TRBV7-2 and TRBJ2-1, the complete variable domain reads GAGVSQSPSNKVTEKGKDVELRCDPISGHTALYWYRQSLGQGLEFLIYFQGNSAPDKSGLPSDRFSAERTGGSVSTLTIQRTQQEDSAVYLCASSPDHRSYNEQFFGPGTRLTVL.

This clonotype was detected ten times or more. The rearrangement uses TRBV4-2 and TRBJ1-1; 7 bases map to TRBD1. From germline, CDR1 is LGHNA and CDR2 YNFKEQ. With V trimmed by 1 base and J by 1 base, 3 bases remained unmatched. CDR3 length: 15 residues. CDR3 residues: CASSQVGTANTEAFF. CDR3 DNA: TGTGCCAGCAGCCAAGTCGGGACAGCGAACACTGAAGCTTTCTTT.

The V call is TRBV9, the J call TRBJ2-7; D may be TRBD2 (5 bases). V was pared by 0 bases and J by 2 bases, with 9 bases between. The CDR3 extends over 14 amino acids. Germline assignment: CDR1 SGDLS and CDR2 YYNGEE. The CDR3 sequence: CASSVGGSPYEQYF. DNA for the CDR3: TGTGCCAGCAGCGTAGGAGGGTCTCCCTACGAGCAGTACTTC.

This clonotype was counted ten times or more. The gene calls are TRBV20-1 and TRBJ2-7; no clear D gene. This CDR3 spans 12 amino acids. V was shortened by 5 bases and J by 1 base, with 9 bases between the two germline ends. Germline CDR1 is DFQATT and CDR2 is SNEGSKA (reference sequence). CDR3 nucleotide sequence: TGCAGTGCTGAGGACGTATCCTACGAGCAGTACTTC. This gives the protein CSAEDVSYEQYF.

The sample holds many counts of this clonotype. This chain joins TRBV20-1 and TRBJ2-5; 7 bases are a match to TRBD1. The CDR3 is made up of 14 amino acids. The germline V gene has CDR1 DFQATT and CDR2 SNEGSKA (reference sequence). The J segment lost 5 bases and the V segment lost 2 bases, leaving 8 bases of the junction unmatched. CDR3 nucleotides: TGCAGTGCTAGAAATACAGGGGTCCTGGAGACCCAGTACTTC. Its protein product is CSARNTGVLETQYF.